The source of this T cell receptor (beta chain) is a study of blood T cell repertoires in COVID-19. Overall study: Sources were T cells, B-cell-depleted T cells, or PBMCs; the material itself was cDNA or gDNA.

Followed over time, Seattle patients had been enrolled while infection was active. Source study methods: Using reference gene primer amplification, nucleated cell counts were estimated. Produced via immunoSEQ multiplex PCR; TCRdb's table is partial and in-frame only. V, J and clone size reflect that table, while D and trimming were determined from the DNA. The table lists approximately 53,000 clones, 87% of them singletons. Trimming shortened V by 2 bases and J by 6 bases, and 10 bases separated the two germline ends. CDR1 MNHNS and CDR2 SASEGT come from the germline V gene. CDR3 length: 13 residues. The sequencing sample was made of peripheral blood. The clonotype comes from a woman older than 75 with COVID-19, enrolled during active disease. V gene TRBV6-1 combines with J gene TRBJ1-2, with a possible D match to TRBD1 (5 bases). CDR3 region: CASSESGVDGYTF. The CDR3 DNA sequence: TGTGCCAGCAGTGAATCGGGGGTTGATGGCTACACCTTC.